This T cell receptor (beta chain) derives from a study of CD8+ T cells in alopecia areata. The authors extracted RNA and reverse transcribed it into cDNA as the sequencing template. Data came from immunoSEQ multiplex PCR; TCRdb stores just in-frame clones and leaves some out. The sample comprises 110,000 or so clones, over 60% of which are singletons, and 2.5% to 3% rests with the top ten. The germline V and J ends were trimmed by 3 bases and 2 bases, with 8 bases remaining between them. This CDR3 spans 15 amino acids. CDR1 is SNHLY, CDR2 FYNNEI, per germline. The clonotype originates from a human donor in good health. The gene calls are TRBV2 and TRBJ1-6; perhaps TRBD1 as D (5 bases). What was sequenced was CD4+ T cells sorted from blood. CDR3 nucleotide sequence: TGTGCCAGCAGTGATGGGACGGCCTATAATTCACCCCTCCACTTT. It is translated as CASSDGTAYNSPLHF. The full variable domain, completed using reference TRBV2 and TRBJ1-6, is EPEVTQTPSHQVTQMGQEVILRCVPISNHLYFYWYRQILGQKVEFLVSFYNNEISEKSEIFDDQFSVERPDGSNFTLKIRSTKLEDSAMYFCASSDGTAYNSPLHFGNGTRLTVT.